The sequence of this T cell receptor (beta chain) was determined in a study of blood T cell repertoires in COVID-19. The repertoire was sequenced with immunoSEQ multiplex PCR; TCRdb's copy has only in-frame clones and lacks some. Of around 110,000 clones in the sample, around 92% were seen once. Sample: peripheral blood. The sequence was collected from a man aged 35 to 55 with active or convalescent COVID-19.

CDR3 sequence: CASSEAPGNYEQYF. The DNA of the CDR3 is TGTGCCAGCAGTGAAGCACCGGGGAACTACGAGCAGTACTTC. This chain joins TRBV6-1 and TRBJ2-7, with D perhaps matching TRBD2 (5 bases). The CDR3 is 14 amino acids. V was clipped by 0 bases and J by 3 bases, with 9 bases between them. The germline V gene encodes CDR1 MNHNS and CDR2 SASEGT.